This T cell receptor (beta chain) stems from a study of blood T cell repertoires in COVID-19 (dated by TCRdb to the early 2020s). Study-level background: Collaborator samples came from the United States, Italy and Spain and covered acute and convalescent phases of COVID-19. The sample metadata nearly always contained a de-identified subject ID, COVID-19 status, age in years and sex. The samples were drawn from two sources: the first 160 participants of the ongoing ImmuneRACE study, and 1,254 subjects contributed by 6 global collaborators. Where HLA class I and class II types were available, the types were taken from metadata supplied by the sample provider, not from assay-based typing. The dataset comprised deeply sampled blood TCRbeta repertoires from subjects exposed to, actively infected with, or recovered from COVID-19. The material from the prospective study consisted of cDNA or gDNA derived from T cells, B-cell-depleted T cells, or PBMCs. A freely available public database, intended as a resource for researchers studying the immune response to SARS-CoV-2, is where the repertoires were released.

One collaborating source in Seattle enrolled patients while the patients were actively infected and followed the patients over time throughout the course of disease. The collaborating institutions used their own protocols to collect whole blood in K2EDTA tubes. Collaborator samples were shipped for TCRbeta analysis as frozen whole blood, isolated PBMCs, or DNA extracted from either sample type. Study-level results and caveats: Clinical and demographic metadata were provided uncurated, with the amount varying by source and participant.

Comment on this clone: The antigen this receptor binds is unknown. Base qualities are not at hand, and no much larger clone is one base apart.

The immunoSEQ Assay, a bias-controlled multiplex PCR, was used to amplify TCRbeta CDR3 regions from genomic DNA. Under the source paper's analysis protocol: The number of nucleated cells in each sample was estimated by amplification of reference gene primers within the assay. To quantify the absolute abundance of each unique TCRbeta CDR3 rearrangement, sequence reads were collapsed and filtered. For each sample, productive Simpson clonality was calculated as the square root of Simpson's diversity index across productive rearrangements. Drawn from immuneACCESS, this table holds only the in-frame rearrangements with V and J called that TCRdb kept. Clones are partly lost; checked studies trace under half to an unresolved V gene and leave the rest unexplained. The V and J calls and clone size are taken from that table; D and trimming were inferred from the DNA. Recorded for this sample are under 200,000 clones; roughly 82% of them occurred a single time. The top ten constitute around 8% of the sample.

The CDR3 spans 16 residues, from the cysteine through the phenylalanine. Only CDR3 DNA is held: 48 bases, read in frame from base 1. For CDR1 and CDR2, the germline V gene lists SNHLY and FYNNEI. V ends up 9 bases short and J 15 bases short, with an unmatched junction base count of 23. The sample taken for sequencing was peripheral blood. The chain is encoded by TRBV2 joined to TRBJ2-1; 10 middle bases align to TRBD2. The TCR sequence derives from an older woman with COVID-19, enrolled during active disease. The encoded CDR3 is CARDPSGSQGTKGVFF. The nucleotide sequence reads TGTGCCAGAGACCCTAGCGGGAGTCAAGGAACAAAAGGGGTGTTCTTC.